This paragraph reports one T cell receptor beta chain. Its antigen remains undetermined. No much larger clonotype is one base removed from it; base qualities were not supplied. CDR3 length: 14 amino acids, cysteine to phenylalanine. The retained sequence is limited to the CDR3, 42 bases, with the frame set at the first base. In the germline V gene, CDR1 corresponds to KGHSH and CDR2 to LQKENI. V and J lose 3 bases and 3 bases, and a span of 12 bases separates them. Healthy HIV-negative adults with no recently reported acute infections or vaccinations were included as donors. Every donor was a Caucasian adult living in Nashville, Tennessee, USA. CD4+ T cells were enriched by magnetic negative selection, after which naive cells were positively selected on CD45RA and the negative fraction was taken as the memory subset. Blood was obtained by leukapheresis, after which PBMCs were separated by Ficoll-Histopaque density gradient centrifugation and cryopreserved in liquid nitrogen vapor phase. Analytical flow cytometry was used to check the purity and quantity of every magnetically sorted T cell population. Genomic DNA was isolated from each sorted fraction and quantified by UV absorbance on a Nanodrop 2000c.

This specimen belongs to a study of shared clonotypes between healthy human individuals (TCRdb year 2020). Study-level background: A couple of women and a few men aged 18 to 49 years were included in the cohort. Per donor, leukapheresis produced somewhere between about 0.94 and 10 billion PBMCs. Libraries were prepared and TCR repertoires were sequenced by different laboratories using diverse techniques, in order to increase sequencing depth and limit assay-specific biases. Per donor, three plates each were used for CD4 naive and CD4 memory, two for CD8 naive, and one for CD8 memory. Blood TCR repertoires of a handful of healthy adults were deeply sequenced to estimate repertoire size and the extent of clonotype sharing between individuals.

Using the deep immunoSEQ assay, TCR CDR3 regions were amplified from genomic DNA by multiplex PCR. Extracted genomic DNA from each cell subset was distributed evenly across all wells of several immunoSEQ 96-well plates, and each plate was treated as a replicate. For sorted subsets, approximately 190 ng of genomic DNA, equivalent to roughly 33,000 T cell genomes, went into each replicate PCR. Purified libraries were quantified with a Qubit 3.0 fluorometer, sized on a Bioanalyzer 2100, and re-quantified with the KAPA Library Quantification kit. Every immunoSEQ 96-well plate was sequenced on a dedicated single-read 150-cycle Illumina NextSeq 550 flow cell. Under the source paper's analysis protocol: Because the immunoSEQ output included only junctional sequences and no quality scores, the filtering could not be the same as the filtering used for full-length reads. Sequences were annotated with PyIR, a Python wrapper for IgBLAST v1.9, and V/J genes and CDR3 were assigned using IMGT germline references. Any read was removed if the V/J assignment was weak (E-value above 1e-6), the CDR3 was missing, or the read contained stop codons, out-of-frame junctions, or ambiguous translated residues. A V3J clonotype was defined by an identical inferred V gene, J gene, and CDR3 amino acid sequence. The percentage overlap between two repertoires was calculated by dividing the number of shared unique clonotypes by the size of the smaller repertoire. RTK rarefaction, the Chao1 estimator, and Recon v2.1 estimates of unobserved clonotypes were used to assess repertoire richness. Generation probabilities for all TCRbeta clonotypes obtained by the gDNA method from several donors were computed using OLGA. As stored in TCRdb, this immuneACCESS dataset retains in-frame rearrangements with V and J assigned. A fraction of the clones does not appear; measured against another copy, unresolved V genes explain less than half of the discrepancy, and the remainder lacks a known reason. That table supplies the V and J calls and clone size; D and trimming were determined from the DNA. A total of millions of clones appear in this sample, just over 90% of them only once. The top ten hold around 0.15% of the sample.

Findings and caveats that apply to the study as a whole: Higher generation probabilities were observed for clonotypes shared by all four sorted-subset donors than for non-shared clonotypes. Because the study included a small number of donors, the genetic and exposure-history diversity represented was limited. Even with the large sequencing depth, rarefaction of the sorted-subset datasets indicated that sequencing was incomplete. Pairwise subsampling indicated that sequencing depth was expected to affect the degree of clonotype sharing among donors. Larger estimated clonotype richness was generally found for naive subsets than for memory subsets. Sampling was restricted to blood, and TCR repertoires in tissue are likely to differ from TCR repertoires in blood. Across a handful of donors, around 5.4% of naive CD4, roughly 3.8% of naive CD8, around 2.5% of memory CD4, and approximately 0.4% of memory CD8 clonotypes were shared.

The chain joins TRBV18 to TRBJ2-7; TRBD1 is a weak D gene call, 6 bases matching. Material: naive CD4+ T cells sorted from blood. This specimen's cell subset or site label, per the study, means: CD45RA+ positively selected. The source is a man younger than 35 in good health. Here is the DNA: TGTGCCAGCTCACCCCGACAGGAACTCTACGAGCAGTACTTC. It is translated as CASSPRQELYEQYF.